Listed below are T cell receptor beta chains from one sample, sequenced in a study of control samples from healthy donors and cancer patients. Sequencing was performed with immunoSEQ multiplex PCR; in TCRdb, only in-frame clones are kept and a portion is missing. The data hold about 80,000 clones, with 89% observed a single time. Sequences were obtained from blood. Receptor source: a man over 45 in good health. The CDR3 runs from the conserved cysteine through the conserved F or W. Fields, in order: D gene, V gene, clone size, J gene, CDR3 DNA, CDR3 protein. D genes are given only for firm matches. Where a row states a size, it is once, few, many or the class of an expanded clone; other rows omit it.

>.|TRBV7-9|.|TRBJ2-5
TGTGCCAGCAGCTTAGCGGTGGGAAGCGAGACCCAGTACTTC
CASSLAVGSETQYF
>TRBD1|TRBV6-6|.|TRBJ2-5
TGTGCCAGCAGTTACGGAGGGACAGGGGCCCAAGAGACCCAGTACTTC
CASSYGGTGAQETQYF
>.|TRBV14|.|TRBJ1-1
TGTGCCAGCAGCCAAGAGAGGAGATTCACTGAAGCTTTCTTT
CASSQERRFTEAFF
>.|TRBV5-1|.|TRBJ2-2
TGCGCCAGCAGCCTAACAGGAACCGGGGAGCTGTTTTTT
CASSLTGTGELFF
>TRBD1|TRBV6-6|few|TRBJ2-1
TGTGCCAGCGGGGACAGGGGTTACAATGAGCAGTTCTTC
CASGDRGYNEQFF
>.|TRBV11-2|.|TRBJ1-1
TGTGCCAGCAGCTTAGATCTCCGGTGGGGGACGGAAGCTTTCTTT
CASSLDLRWGTEAFF
>.|TRBV7-8|.|TRBJ2-6
TGTGCCAGCAGTAAACCGGGACGGATCTCTGGGGCCAACGTCCTGACTTTC
CASSKPGRISGANVLTF
>.|TRBV11-2|.|TRBJ1-3
TGTGCCAGCAGCTTAATCCCCGGACTTAAGTATTTT
CASSLIPGLKYF
>.|TRBV7-9|.|TRBJ1-2
TGTGCCAGCAGTTCATCCGCCCCAGGGGCCTTTGGCTACACCTTC
CASSSSAPGAFGYTF
>.|TRBV2|.|TRBJ2-1
TGTGCCAGCAGTGAAGAGGGCGGCCCATACAATGAGCAGTTCTTC
CASSEEGGPYNEQFF
>.|TRBV4-1|.|TRBJ1-3
TGCGCCAGCAGCCAAGATGAGGTCTCTGGAAACACCATATATTTT
CASSQDEVSGNTIYF
>TRBD1|TRBV7-2|.|TRBJ2-2
TGTGCCAGCAGCTTAGTTTTGGGACAGGGGGTGTCCGGACCCGGGGAGCTGTTTTTT
CASSLVLGQGVSGPGELFF
>.|TRBV21-1|.|TRBJ2-6
TGTGCCAGCAGCGCCCGGGACAGGATCTTCTCTGGGGCCAACGTCCTGACTTTC
CASSARDRIFSGANVLTF
>.|TRBV12-3/TRBV12-4|.|TRBJ1-5
TGTGCCAGCAAATTAGGGACCGATCAGCCCCAGCATTTT
CASKLGTDQPQHF
>TRBD1|TRBV19|.|TRBJ2-7
TGTGCCAGTAGTATCCGGGACAGGGACTACGAGCAGTACTTC
CASSIRDRDYEQYF
>TRBD1|TRBV30|.|TRBJ1-1
TGTGCCTGGAGTGTAACCGAAAACAGGGGAAAAGCTTTCTTT
CAWSVTENRGKAFF
>.|TRBV19|.|TRBJ1-2
TGTGCTAGTAGTATGTCCTACGGGGGCTACACCTTC
CASSMSYGGYTF
>.|TRBV2|.|TRBJ1-4
TGTGCCAGCAGTGACGTGGGGGGGGATGAAAAACTGTTTTTT
CASSDVGGDEKLFF
>TRBD1|TRBV3-1/TRBV3-2|.|TRBJ2-1
TGTGCCAGCAGCACGCGGACAGGGTCGAATGAGCAGTTCTTC
CASSTRTGSNEQFF
>.|TRBV11-2|.|TRBJ1-2
TGTGCCAGCAGCGTCCGTCCAAACAGTAACTATGGCTACACCTTC
CASSVRPNSNYGYTF
>.|TRBV7-9|.|TRBJ1-6
TGTGCCAGCAGCTTAGGCTTGGGAATCCACTTT
CASSLGLGIHF
>.|TRBV4-2|.|TRBJ1-3
TGTGCCAGCAGCCAAGGGGCGCAGGGAGCAGGTGGAAACACCATATATTTT
CASSQGAQGAGGNTIYF
>.|TRBV28|many|TRBJ1-2
TGTGCCAGCAGTTTTTTAGGCTATGGCTACACCTTC
CASSFLGYGYTF
>.|TRBV5-1|.|TRBJ2-5
TGCGCCAGCAGCTTGGCCCCGGGGAGAGAGACCCAGTACTTC
CASSLAPGRETQYF
>.|TRBV11-3|.|TRBJ1-1
TGTGCCAGCAGCTTAGCCAGCCTGGGGAACACTGAAGCTTTCTTT
CASSLASLGNTEAFF
>.|TRBV30|.|TRBJ2-7
TGTGCCTGGAGTATTTCCCCTAGGGCTTACGAGCAGTACTTC
CAWSISPRAYEQYF
>TRBD1|TRBV6-5|.|TRBJ2-5
TGTGCCAGCACTCGGACAGGGCCCTACCAAGAGACCCAGTACTTC
CASTRTGPYQETQYF
>.|TRBV6-5|.|TRBJ1-1
TGTGCCAGCTCTTCGCCCCTCGCGGCCGAACCTTTCTTT
CASSSPLAAEPFF
>TRBD1|TRBV6-5|.|TRBJ1-2
TGTGCCAGCAGACAGGGGGGGTCTGGCTACACCTTC
CASRQGGSGYTF
>.|TRBV30|.|TRBJ1-1
TGTGCCTGGGTCTCAATGACTGAAGCTTTCTTT
CAWVSMTEAFF
>.|TRBV28|once|TRBJ1-2
TGTGCCAGCAGTTTTCAGCCCTATGGCTACACCTTC
CASSFQPYGYTF
>TRBD1|TRBV5-1|.|TRBJ1-5
TGCGCCAGCAGCGTAGGGAGGGGGCATCGAGTATTACCCTTCAATCAGCCCCAGCATTTT
CASSVGRGHRVLPFNQPQHF
>TRBD2|TRBV6-4|.|TRBJ2-1
TGTGCCAGCAGTGACCGAAGCGGGGGGGGCTACAATGAGCAGTTCTTC
CASSDRSGGGYNEQFF
>TRBD1|TRBV10-1|few|TRBJ1-1
TGCGCCAGCAGGGGACAGGGGGACACTGAAGCTTTCTTT
CASRGQGDTEAFF
>.|TRBV5-4|.|TRBJ2-5
TGTGCCAGCAGCCCGGGGGTAGCGGAGACCCAGTACTTC
CASSPGVAETQYF
>.|TRBV27|.|TRBJ2-2
TGTGCCAGCAGTTCTTTCGACAGACTAGGGACCGGGGAGCTGTTTTTT
CASSSFDRLGTGELFF
>.|TRBV3-1/TRBV3-2|.|TRBJ1-1
TGTGCCAGCAGCCCCCGAGGTTTGGAAGCTTTCTTT
CASSPRGLEAFF
>.|TRBV19|.|TRBJ1-5
TGTGCCAGTAGACTGCGTAATAGCAATCAGCCCCAGCATTTT
CASRLRNSNQPQHF
>TRBD2|TRBV27|.|TRBJ2-7
TGTGCCAGCAGGACTAGCGGCTACTACGAGCAGTACTTC
CASRTSGYYEQYF
>TRBD1|TRBV7-9|.|TRBJ2-7
TGTGCCAGCAGCCTGGACAGGGGAGACGAGCAGTACTTC
CASSLDRGDEQYF
>TRBD1|TRBV7-9|.|TRBJ2-7
TGTGCCAGCAGCTCCCTCGGGACAGGGGCCTCCTACGAGCAGTACTTC
CASSSLGTGASYEQYF
>TRBD1|TRBV6-5|.|TRBJ2-7
TGTGCCAGCAAGAAGGACAGGGGGATATCCTACGAGCAGTACTTC
CASKKDRGISYEQYF
>TRBD1|TRBV18|.|TRBJ1-1
TGTGCCAGCTCAGCTACAGGGGGCACTGAAGCTTTCTTT
CASSATGGTEAFF
>TRBD2|TRBV9|.|TRBJ2-3
TGTGCCAGCAGCCAGCGGGGGGACAGCACAGATACGCAGTATTTT
CASSQRGDSTDTQYF
>.|TRBV24-1|.|TRBJ1-2
TGTGCCACCAGTGATTTGAACAAAAACTATGGCTACACCTTC
CATSDLNKNYGYTF
>.|TRBV27|few|TRBJ1-5
TGTGCCAGCAGTGCGACAGGTTTTCAGCCCCAGCATTTT
CASSATGFQPQHF
>TRBD1|TRBV27|.|TRBJ1-5
TGTGCCAGCAGTTTAAAGTCAGGGGGGCAGCCCCAGCATTTT
CASSLKSGGQPQHF
>.|TRBV7-9|.|TRBJ2-1
TGTGCCAGCAGCCGCGACTCACTAGTTTACAATGAGCAGTTCTTC
CASSRDSLVYNEQFF
>.|TRBV6-6|.|TRBJ1-5
TGTGCCAGCAGTTACTCAGGGGATGGCCAGCCCCAGCATTTT
CASSYSGDGQPQHF
>.|TRBV30|.|TRBJ1-1
TGTGCCTGGAGTGTGTTCGCATTCGGTAGTAACACTGAAGCTTTCTTT
CAWSVFAFGSNTEAFF
>.|TRBV6-5|.|TRBJ1-1
TGTGCCAGCAGTAGAAGGGATCTAAGGACTGAAGCTTTCTTT
CASSRRDLRTEAFF
>.|TRBV12-3/TRBV12-4|few|TRBJ1-1
TGTGCCAGCAGTTTCAATGAGGGAACTGAAGCTTTCTTT
CASSFNEGTEAFF
>.|TRBV12-3/TRBV12-4|.|TRBJ2-5
TGTGCCAGCAGTTATGGGGAGACCCAGTACTTC
CASSYGETQYF
>.|TRBV18|.|TRBJ1-1
TGTGCCAGCTCACCAGACCTACAGACTGAAGCTTTCTTT
CASSPDLQTEAFF
>.|TRBV28|.|TRBJ1-5
TGTGCCAGCAGTTTAACAAATCAGCCCCAGCATTTT
CASSLTNQPQHF
>TRBD1|TRBV19|.|TRBJ2-7
TGTGCCAGTACCCCGTCCCGGACAGGGTCCTACGAGCAGTACTTC
CASTPSRTGSYEQYF
>.|TRBV19|.|TRBJ2-3
TGTGCCAGTAGAAACCGGGACACCCTATGGACAGATACGCAGTATTTT
CASRNRDTLWTDTQYF
>TRBD2|TRBV5-1|many|TRBJ2-5
TGCGCCAGCAGCTTGGGTAGCGGGGGAGAAGAGACCCAGTACTTC
CASSLGSGGEETQYF
>TRBD1|TRBV5-1|.|TRBJ1-2
TGCGCCAGCAGCTTTTCCGGGACAGCTAACTATGGCTACACCTTC
CASSFSGTANYGYTF